This TCR beta chain was captured by sequencing in a study of T cell repertoires in cytomegalovirus infection. The CDR3 is made up of 15 amino acids. Trimming removed 5 bases from V and 5 bases from J; junction bases left unmatched: 7. Germline loops: CDR1 SGHTA, CDR2 FQGNSA. This clonotype was seen many times. The antigen is unknown. TCRdb reanalysed the reads using MiXCR and keeps one entry per CDR3 protein. The top ten clones hold 18% of a sample with under 850,000 distinct CDR3 sequences, about 30% of them seen once. The sequence was obtained from a human donor in good health (CMV status not recorded). Some clones in this sample may be carry-over from other donors' samples. This chain links TRBV7-2 with TRBJ2-3; TRBD1 matches at 10 bases. The specimen comprised cultured PBMCs, sampled from culture after CMV antigen stimulation. The CDR3 here is CASSARQGAGDTQYF. The CDR3 DNA sequence: TGTGCCAGCAGCGCACGACAGGGGGCAGGAGATACGCAGTATTTT.